This record concerns one TCR beta chain sequence. The entry originates in a study of Graves' ophthalmopathy and Graves' hyperthyroidism. Fresh peripheral blood (approximately 9.5 ml) yielded the PBMCs. Amplification targeted the TCR beta CDR3 regions, with RNA transcripts as the source material. First-round RT-PCR used HTBI primers; second-round multiplex PCR followed. TCRdb re-derived calls from the multiplex PCR reads in MiXCR, one entry per CDR3 protein. Among almost 750,000 distinct CDR3 sequences listed, 40% were seen once. The germline CDR1 and CDR2 sequences are DFQATT and SNEGSKA (reference sequence). The V end was cut by 5 bases, the J end by 6 bases, with 17 bases between. The CDR3 sequence is 14 residues long.

The V and J genes are TRBV20-1 and TRBJ1-5; no definite D call. The origin of this receptor is an adult man with Graves' ophthalmopathy. What was sequenced was peripheral blood. DNA of the CDR3: TGCAGTGCTGCAGACACCTACTCCGGTCAGCCCCAGCATTTT. Translated: CSAADTYSGQPQHF.